This entry lists 30 T cell receptor beta chains sequenced from one sample in a study of beta chain features in type 1 diabetes. Sequenced material consisted of expressed TCRB transcripts (all of the isolated RNA was reverse transcribed). TCRdb's table, derived via immunoSEQ multiplex PCR, lists solely in-frame clones and lacks some. The profile shows a few hundred thousand clones, more than 13% of them singletons. The source material was naive CD4+ T cells from blood. Every receptor here comes from a woman between 18 and 29 years old in good health.

The rearrangement uses TRBV2 and TRBJ2-7, with 10 positions matching TRBD1. The CDR3 spans 15 residues. V gave up 6 bases and J gave up 4 bases; unmatched junction bases: 9. From germline, CDR1 is SNHLY and CDR2 FYNNEI. The DNA for the CDR3 is TGTGCCAGCAGCCCCGGGACAGGGGATGGTTACGAGCAGTACTTC. Its translation is CASSPGTGDGYEQYF.

This clone was counted a few times. The chain is built from TRBV11-2 and TRBJ2-2; D is unresolved. The germline V and J ends were trimmed by 0 bases and 6 bases, with 14 bases remaining between them. Per germline, CDR1 SGHAT and CDR2 FQNNGV. The CDR3 contains 16 residues. The CDR3: CASSLEGGAIAGELFF. The DNA for the CDR3 is TGTGCCAGCAGCTTAGAGGGTGGAGCTATTGCCGGGGAGCTGTTTTTT.

This clone appeared a few times. The chain links TRBV5-4 to TRBJ1-4; TRBD1 matches at 9 bases. This CDR3 region has 14 residues. V shed 4 bases and J 8 bases; nucleotides not matched to a gene: 6. Germline-derived CDR1 and CDR2 are SGHNT and YYREEE (reference sequence). The CDR3 region is CASSRDREGEKLFF. CDR3 coding DNA: TGTGCCAGCAGCCGGGACAGGGAGGGCGAAAAACTGTTTTTT.

This rearrangement joins TRBV5-6 to TRBJ1-2; the D gene is possibly TRBD1 (5 bases). Between the trimmed V and J ends, which lost 5 bases and 4 bases, there was a span of 12 bases. The CDR3 loop spans 13 amino acids. CDR1 and CDR2 (germline): SGHDT, YYEEEE. The CDR3 DNA is TGTGCCAGCAGGGAGGGGTTGGTCTATGGCTACACCTTC. Amino acids: CASREGLVYGYTF.

The chain couples TRBV9 to TRBJ2-6; 7 bases are shared with TRBD1. CDR3 size: 16 residues. Unmatched junction bases numbered 1, after V lost 0 bases and J lost 1 base. Per the germline V gene, CDR1 is SGDLS and CDR2 is YYNGEE. The CDR3 reads CASSVEGASGANVLTF. For the CDR3, the DNA is TGTGCCAGCAGCGTAGAGGGGGCGTCTGGGGCCAACGTCCTGACTTTC.

V and J are TRBV7-3 and TRBJ2-4; 7 bases are a match to TRBD2. The trim removed 1 base at V and 9 bases at J, leaving 9 bases unmatched. The CDR3 extends over 15 amino acids. The V gene's germline CDR1 is SGHTA and CDR2 FQGTGA. CDR3 coding DNA: TGTGCCAGCAGCTTAATCCTGGCACGGGAGGTCATTCAGTACTTC. The encoded protein is CASSLILAREVIQYF. The full variable domain, its missing parts supplied by reference TRBV7-3 and TRBJ2-4, is GAGVSQTPSNKVTEKGKYVELRCDPISGHTALYWYRQSLGQGPEFLIYFQGTGAADDSGLPNDRFFAVRPEGSVSTLKIQRTERGDSAVYLCASSLILAREVIQYFGAGTRLSVL.

In its sample, this clone was seen a few times. This rearrangement joins TRBV28 to TRBJ2-1; D may be TRBD2 (5 bases). The ends were cut back, 8 bases at V and 8 bases at J, with 19 bases in the middle. Germline V gives CDR1 MDHEN, CDR2 SYDVKM. The CDR3 length is 14 residues. CDR3 bases: TGTGCCAGCTTAACCCGCCCGGGGTACGATGAGCAGTTCTTC. Protein product: CASLTRPGYDEQFF.

V is TRBV18 and J is TRBJ1-1, with a possible D match to TRBD1 (6 bases). Trimming pared 6 bases from V and 6 bases from J, leaving 14 bases between. This CDR3 region has 13 residues. The V gene's germline CDR1 is KGHSH and CDR2 LQKENI. The CDR3 loop is CASSRTNRAEAFF. DNA of the CDR3: TGTGCCAGCTCCCGCACAAACAGGGCTGAAGCTTTCTTT.

This clone was seen more than once but under ten times. V gene TRBV11-2 combines with J gene TRBJ2-2; 7 positions agree with TRBD1. Germline CDR1 SGHAT, CDR2 FQNNGV. The CDR3 consists of 16 residues. Germline trimming cut 2 bases from V and 6 bases from J; bases unmatched to any gene: 9. CDR3: CASSLPGQSFSGELFF. The CDR3 DNA reads as TGTGCCAGCAGCTTACCGGGACAGAGTTTCTCCGGGGAGCTGTTTTTT.

This clone has only a few counts. The chain links TRBV27 to TRBJ2-7; a possible D gene is TRBD1 (6 bases). Germline V gene sequence: CDR1 MNHEY, CDR2 SMNVEV (reference sequence). The CDR3 is 16 residues long. V shed 6 bases and J shed 4 bases, with 22 bases lying between them. CDR3: CASSPHLAQGSYEQYF. In DNA form, the CDR3 reads TGTGCCAGCAGCCCACATCTTGCACAGGGTTCGTACGAGCAGTACTTC.

The gene calls are TRBV19 and TRBJ2-3, with a tentative D call TRBD2 (5 bases). Germline assignment: CDR1 LNHDA and CDR2 SQIVND (reference sequence). The CDR3 is 14 amino acids. The V and J ends lost 3 bases and 0 bases respectively, with 7 bases between them. CDR3 nucleotides: TGTGCCAGTAGTATGTTAGCGAGCACAGATACGCAGTATTTT. Translation gives CASSMLASTDTQYF.

This clone was recorded a few times. The V and J genes are TRBV29-1 and TRBJ1-4; the match to TRBD1 covers 10 bases. This CDR3 is 16 amino acids long. J was trimmed by 0 bases and V by 4 bases; bases with no gene match: 5. The V gene's germline CDR1 is SQVTM and CDR2 ANQGSEA. The CDR3 DNA is TGCAGCGTTGCCGGGGACAGGGGAACAACTAATGAAAAACTGTTTTTT. Its protein is CSVAGDRGTTNEKLFF.

The chain has TRBV29-1 and TRBJ2-5, with TRBD2 as a possible D gene (5 bases). The J call may be incorrect, as the DNA end agrees better with TRBJ2-7. Germline CDR1 and CDR2: SQVTM and ANQGSEA. This CDR3 has 13 amino acids. The CDR3 nucleotides read TGCAGCGTCGGAGGAAGTGGGAGCTACGAGCAGTACTTC. It translates to CSVGGSGSYEQYF.

Only a few counts were recorded for this clone. This rearrangement joins TRBV7-2 to TRBJ1-1; 11 nucleotides align to TRBD1. The CDR3 contains 14 residues. The germline CDR1 and CDR2 sequences are SGHTA and FQGNSA. J lost 4 bases, V lost 7 bases, and 5 bases had no gene match. The CDR3 here is CASTKGQGATEAFF. CDR3 nucleotide sequence: TGTGCCAGCACCAAAGGACAGGGGGCCACTGAAGCTTTCTTT.

The chain uses TRBV7-8 and TRBJ2-1, with 10 bases fitting TRBD2. With 6 bases clipped from V and 7 bases from J, the junction kept 9 bases outside the gene matches. This CDR3 contains 15 residues. The germline CDR1 and CDR2 sequences are SGHVS and FQNEAQ. The CDR3 DNA follows: TGTGCCAGCAGTGGAGCGGGAGGGTGGTGGAATGAGCAGTTCTTC. Its protein product is CASSGAGGWWNEQFF.

This clone was picked up a small number of times. V usage is TRBV7-9 and J usage is TRBJ2-7; TRBD2 matches 8 bases. Trimming at V came to 8 bases and at J to 4 bases, leaving 7 bases not matched to a gene. CDR3 size: 13 residues. Germline CDR1 is SEHNR and CDR2 is FQNEAQ (reference sequence). As DNA, the CDR3 is TGTGCCAGCCGAGCGGGAGAGGGATACGAGCAGTACTTC. Amino acid sequence: CASRAGEGYEQYF.

This clone has more than one count but fewer than ten. V is TRBV28 and J is TRBJ1-1; no reliable D call. Germline CDR1 MDHEN, CDR2 SYDVKM. V lost 2 bases and J 7 bases, leaving 8 bases between the germline ends. The CDR3 runs 12 residues. In nucleotides, the CDR3 is TGTGCCAGCAGTTTAAATAACGGTGAAGCTTTCTTT. It codes for CASSLNNGEAFF.

The chain is built from TRBV28 and TRBJ2-7; 8 bases are a match to TRBD2. The CDR3 totals 15 residues. V lost 6 bases and J lost 6; bases outside the gene matches: 13. Germline V gene data show CDR1 as MDHEN and CDR2 as SYDVKM. CDR3 coding DNA: TGTGCCAGCAGGACAGAGCGGGAGCGGCGGAGCGAGCAGTACTTC. It translates to CASRTERERRSEQYF.

This clone was recorded a few times. The gene calls are TRBV27 and TRBJ2-3; the match to TRBD1 covers 10 bases. CDR1 is MNHEY and CDR2 is SMNVEV in the germline V gene (reference sequence). V lost 6 bases, J lost 1 base, and 1 base stayed unmatched. The CDR3 spans 14 residues. The DNA for the CDR3 is TGTGCCAGCAGGGACAGGGGGGGCACAGATACGCAGTATTTT. This codes for CASRDRGGTDTQYF.

This clone occurred a few times. This rearrangement joins TRBV28 to TRBJ1-1, with D unclear. The CDR3 loop spans 12 amino acids. Looked up from germline, CDR1 is MDHEN and CDR2 is SYDVKM. V shed 7 bases and J shed 5 bases, with 11 bases lying between them. The CDR3 sequence is CASMRFRTEAFF. CDR3 DNA: TGTGCCAGCATGAGGTTTCGTACTGAAGCTTTCTTT.

The chain couples TRBV29-1 to TRBJ2-7; 12 nucleotides match TRBD2. The CDR3 spans 17 residues. Looked up from germline, CDR1 is SQVTM and CDR2 is ANQGSEA. V lost 4 bases, J lost 4 bases, and 14 bases stayed unmatched. CDR3: CSVGLILAGGPGYEQYF. DNA of the CDR3: TGCAGCGTTGGTCTTATTCTAGCGGGAGGGCCGGGGTACGAGCAGTACTTC.

The chain employs TRBV6-1 and TRBJ2-1; 9 bases fit TRBD2. V lost 7 bases, J lost 7 bases, and 11 bases stayed unmatched. The CDR3 contains 15 residues. From germline, CDR1 is MNHNS and CDR2 SASEGT. CDR3 bases: TGTGCCAGCAACCTCATAGCGGGAGTTGGGAATGAGCAGTTCTTC. This sequence encodes CASNLIAGVGNEQFF.

This clone was observed a few times. The chain uses TRBV4-3 and TRBJ2-7; 11 bases map to TRBD1. This CDR3 spans 18 amino acids. Germline-derived CDR1 and CDR2 are LGHNA and YSLEER. V lost 0 bases, J lost 4 bases, and 11 bases stayed unmatched. The CDR3 DNA follows: TGCGCCAGCAGCCAAGAACCCTATGGGACAGGGGGGAGGTACGAGCAGTACTTC. It encodes CASSQEPYGTGGRYEQYF.

In the case of this clone: One end of the junction is discordant with germline, which a read error may explain. The V and J genes are TRBV5-4 and TRBJ2-5, with 7 bases identical to TRBD1. Per germline, CDR1 SGHNT and CDR2 YYREEE (reference sequence). This CDR3 contains 14 residues. This CDR3 is CASSLVAKPGQRDF. CDR3 in DNA: TGTGCCAGCAGCTTGGTCGCAAAACCGGGACAGAGGGACTTC.

CDR3 DNA: TGCGCCAGCAGCTTGGAGCCAGGGGCTAGCAATCAGCCCCAGCATTTT. It codes for CASSLEPGASNQPQHF. J is TRBJ1-5 and V is TRBV5-1, with D possibly TRBD1 on 6 matching bases. Germline V lookup: CDR1 SGHRS, CDR2 YFSETQ. The V end was cut by 0 bases, the J end by 0 bases, with 10 bases between. CDR3 size: 16 residues.

This clone was counted a few times. This chain connects TRBV14 to TRBJ2-1, with 8 positions matching TRBD1. The ends lost 4 bases at V and 10 bases at J; junction bases unmatched: 9. CDR3 length equals 14 residues. The germline V gene has CDR1 SGHDN and CDR2 FVKESK. CDR3 protein: CASSRRTGFGEQFF. CDR3 nucleotides: TGTGCCAGCAGCCGGAGGACAGGGTTCGGGGAGCAGTTCTTC.

V usage is TRBV18 and J usage is TRBJ2-7, with 9 bases identical to TRBD1. V shed 3 bases, J shed 5 bases, and the junction held 14 bases outside the gene matches. This CDR3 region has 17 residues. The V gene's germline CDR1 is KGHSH and CDR2 LQKENI. In DNA, the CDR3 is TGTGCCAGCTCACCCCAAGCCCTGACAGGGGGACAGCACGAGCAGTACTTC. Translation: CASSPQALTGGQHEQYF. Variable domain in full (rest from reference TRBV18 and TRBJ2-7): NAGVMQNPRHLVRRRGQEARLRCSPMKGHSHVYWYRQLPEEGLKFMVYLQKENIIDESGMPKERFSAEFPKEGPSILRIQQVVRGDSAAYFCASSPQALTGGQHEQYFGPGTRLTVT.

The rearrangement uses TRBV29-1 and TRBJ1-1; TRBD1 matches 7 bases. The CDR3 length is 14 residues. V lost 7 bases to trimming and J lost 1 base; unmatched junction nucleotides: 9. The germline CDR1 and CDR2 sequences are SQVTM and ANQGSEA. The DNA for the CDR3 is TGCAGCGGTGGAGGCAGGGGGACGAACACTGAAGCTTTCTTT. Protein: CSGGGRGTNTEAFF.

This sequence joins TRBV28 and TRBJ2-6; 13 positions match TRBD2. Germline loops: CDR1 MDHEN, CDR2 SYDVKM. The CDR3 contains 18 residues. Germline trimming cut 5 bases from V and 1 base from J; bases unmatched to any gene: 5. CDR3 region: CASSGLAGVLSGANVLTF. In DNA, the CDR3 is TGTGCCAGCAGTGGACTAGCGGGAGTACTGTCTGGGGCCAACGTCCTGACTTTC.

This clone has only a few counts. The rearrangement joins TRBV6-5 to TRBJ2-1, with 8 bases that match TRBD2. There are 15 residues in the CDR3. Germline-derived CDR1 and CDR2 are MNHEY and SVGAGI. V dropped 8 bases and J dropped 5; count of bases not matched to a gene: 11. DNA of the CDR3: TGTGCCAGCCGACGAGGGGTAGCGGGGCACAATGAGCAGTTCTTC. Translating it yields CASRRGVAGHNEQFF.